Presented here are 5 T cell receptor beta chains from one specimen sequenced in a study of spatial heterogeneity in lung cancer. TCRdb fed the 5' RACE reads into MiXCR, producing one record per CDR3 protein. The data contain tens of thousands of distinct CDR3 sequences, approximately 20% of them singletons. The time point is: blood at routine non-recurrence follow-up after resection. Sequenced material: PBMCs, taken at follow-up. The source of these receptors is a male donor with early-stage non-small cell lung cancer.

The chain joins TRBV20-1 to TRBJ1-5; a weak D match, TRBD1 (6 bases). Germline-derived CDR1 and CDR2 are DFQATT and SNEGSKA (reference sequence). There are 16 residues in the CDR3. V was clipped by 3 bases and J by 2 bases, with 17 bases between them. Here the CDR3 DNA reads TGCAGTGCTAGTGCCCAGGGGTCCTACGGCAATCAGCCCCAGCATTTT. Amino acids: CSASAQGSYGNQPQHF.

Only a few counts were recorded for this clonotype. The chain recombines TRBV24-1 with TRBJ2-6; 7 bases match TRBD1. With V trimmed by 9 bases and J by 0 bases, 4 bases remained unmatched. The germline V gene has CDR1 KGHDR and CDR2 SFDVKD. This CDR3 comprises 15 residues. CDR3 region: CATQQGNSGANVLTF. The CDR3 DNA sequence: TGTGCCACCCAACAGGGGAACTCTGGGGCCAACGTCCTGACTTTC.

Only a few counts were recorded for this clonotype. This chain links TRBV10-3 with TRBJ2-7; D may be TRBD1 or TRBD2 (5 bases each). Trimming left V 2 bases short and J 4 bases short, with 15 bases between. The CDR3 has 15 amino acids. The germline V gene has CDR1 ENHRY and CDR2 SYGVKD. CDR3 in DNA: TGTGCCATCAGTGAGAGGGGTTTAGGGAGATACGAGCAGTACGTC. This gives the protein CAISERGLGRYEQYV.

The chain joins TRBV7-2 to TRBJ1-1; D not resolved. In germline, CDR1 is SGHTA, CDR2 FQGNSA. Trimming took 1 base from V and 11 from J, leaving 11 bases between them. This CDR3 contains 12 residues. CDR3 loop: CASSLVGGEAFF. In nucleotides, the CDR3 is TGTGCCAGCAGCTTAGTTGGCGGGGAGGCTTTCTTT. The full variable domain, its missing parts supplied by reference TRBV7-2 and TRBJ1-1, is GAGVSQSPSNKVTEKGKDVELRCDPISGHTALYWYRQSLGQGLEFLIYFQGNSAPDKSGLPSDRFSAERTGGSVSTLTIQRTQQEDSAVYLCASSLVGGEAFFGQGTRLTVV.

On this clonotype: Possible read error: a much larger clone is one base away. This CDR3 is missing its conserved last phenylalanine or tryptophan, likely due to a read error. The rearrangement uses TRBV20-1 and TRBJ2-7, with 8 bases aligning to TRBD2. The CDR3 totals 15 residues. Trimming cost V 2 bases and J 6 bases; bases outside gene matches: 12. Germline V gene lookup returns CDR1 DFQATT and CDR2 SNEGSKA (reference sequence). CDR3 nucleotide sequence: TGCAGTGCTAGACCCGACTCCGGGAGGGAGCTCGAGCAGTACCTC. As protein: CSARPDSGRELEQYL.